A single TCR beta chain is shown here with its context. Its antigen is not identified. The sample comes from a study of shared clonotypes between healthy human individuals. The wider study: Sampling drew on donors who were a couple of women and a few men aged 18 to 49. Per donor, three plates held CD4 naive cells, three held CD4 memory, two held CD8 naive and one held CD8 memory.

Only in-frame clones appear in the TCRdb table, and some are missing; sequencing was by immunoSEQ multiplex PCR. The sample holds about 2.4 million clones, 90% to 95% seen once. Everyone who donated was a Caucasian adult who lived in Nashville, Tennessee. Per germline, CDR1 SGHTA and CDR2 FQGNSA. The CDR3 is 15 residues long. Losses at the gene ends were 3 bases for V and 3 bases for J; bases not matched to a gene: 6. The study, taken as a whole, reports: When compared with the clonotypes that were shared by all four sorted-subset donors, the non-shared clonotypes turned out to have lower generation probabilities.

The clonotype originates from a man younger than 35 in good health. Some clones in this sample may be carry-over from other donors' samples. The chain has TRBV7-2 and TRBJ2-7; TRBD1 agrees at 9 bases. Specimen: naive CD4+ T cells from PBMCs. Noted subset: CD45RA+ positively selected. CDR3 sequence reads: CASSFPGQGFYEQYF. The CDR3 DNA reads as TGTGCCAGCAGCTTCCCGGGACAGGGCTTCTACGAGCAGTACTTC.